Below are 3 T cell receptor beta chains sequenced from a single sample in a study of T cells expressing NK-cell markers. TCRdb re-called the 5' RACE reads and shows each CDR3 protein once, DNA omitted. The sample has some 390,000 distinct CDR3 sequences; the top ten hold roughly 10%. Sample: blood T cells: a sorted CD56 or NKG2C T cell subset, CD4+ or CD8+ T cells, or bulk PBMC T cells (not recorded which). The source is a woman between 50 and 59 years old in good health.

The V and J genes are TRBV12-3 or TRBV12-4 and TRBJ1-1. This CDR3 has 13 residues. CDR3 residues: CASTPSTNTEAFF.

CDR3 sequence: CASSGGPYSNEQFF. J is TRBJ2-1 and V is TRBV5-1; the TCRdb D gene call, TRBD1, has no DNA to confirm it. The CDR3 covers 14 residues. Germline lookup yields CDR1 SGHRS and CDR2 YFSETQ.

The gene calls are TRBV7-9 and TRBJ1-1. Per germline, CDR1 SEHNR and CDR2 FQNEAQ (reference sequence). This CDR3 has 16 residues. The CDR3 reads CASTNLQEGPFTEAFF.